These 19 T cell receptor beta chains share one sample of origin, sequenced in a study of human T cells and chemical hapten exposure. TCRdb processed the RACE reads anew with MiXCR; each CDR3 protein has one entry. The table has more than 80,000 distinct CDR3 sequences, about 12% seen once; the top ten hold 1.6%. Time point here: pre-sensitization, week 0. Noted treatment: therapeutic diphenylcyclopropenone sensitization with weekly scalp DPC. Sequences were derived from whole blood, sampled in connection with sensitization to the hapten diphenylcyclopropenone (DPC). The receptors come from a woman aged 50 to 60 with alopecia areata. Some clones in this sample may be carry-over from other donors' samples.

A few counts support this clonotype. This rearrangement joins TRBV18 to TRBJ1-1, with a tentative D call TRBD1 (6 bases). CDR1 KGHSH and CDR2 LQKENI come from the germline V gene. V was trimmed by 1 base and J by 3 bases, leaving 9 bases between them. CDR3 length: 14 residues. The CDR3: CASSPQGVYTEAFF. CDR3 nucleotides: TGTGCCAGCTCACCACAGGGGGTCTACACTGAAGCTTTCTTT.

V usage is TRBV6-2 or TRBV6-3 and J usage is TRBJ2-7; 8 nucleotides align to TRBD1. The junction had 11 bases not matched to a gene; V was cut back by 7 bases and J by 3 bases. The CDR3 loop spans 15 amino acids. In germline, CDR1 is MNHEY, CDR2 SVGEGT. The CDR3 sequence: CASTLDRGVLYEQYF. CDR3 coding DNA: TGTGCCAGCACCTTAGACAGGGGCGTCCTCTACGAGCAGTACTTC.

V gene TRBV4-1 combines with J gene TRBJ1-1; maybe TRBD1 (5 bases). Between the trimmed V and J ends, which lost 4 bases and 6 bases, there was a span of 12 bases. The germline CDR1 and CDR2 sequences are MGHRA and YSYEKL. This CDR3 contains 13 residues. CDR3 nucleotides: TGCGCCAGCAGCCCAGGGCAGGGACCTGAAGCTTTCTTT. Translation: CASSPGQGPEAFF.

The gene calls are TRBV28 and TRBJ2-7; no definite D call. CDR1 is MDHEN, CDR2 SYDVKM, per germline. V was trimmed by 7 bases and J by 0 bases, leaving 13 bases between them. The CDR3 is 14 residues long. CDR3 bases: TGTGCCAGCAAAAGGCAGAAATTCTCCTACGAGCAGTACTTC. This gives the protein CASKRQKFSYEQYF.

This clonotype appeared many times. This rearrangement joins TRBV7-9 to TRBJ2-1; D unresolved. V shed 2 bases and J shed 9 bases, with 14 bases lying between them. Germline assignment: CDR1 SEHNR and CDR2 FQNEAQ (reference sequence). The CDR3 length is 14 residues. CDR3 nucleotide sequence: TGTGCCAGCAGCTTACCCCCGAGGCCCGGTGAGCAGTTCTTC. It yields the protein CASSLPPRPGEQFF.

The rearrangement links TRBV5-1 to TRBJ2-7; 8 bases are shared with TRBD1. With V trimmed by 0 bases and J by 9 bases, 17 bases remained unmatched. The germline gives CDR1 SGHRS, CDR2 YFSETQ. The CDR3 runs to 17 residues. The DNA for the CDR3 is TGCGCCAGCAGCTTGGCTACGTCGGGACAGGCCCTACTCGGGCAGTACTTC. Its translation: CASSLATSGQALLGQYF.

This clonotype was seen many times. This sequence joins TRBV5-1 and TRBJ2-7; TRBD2 matches 15 bases. With 4 bases clipped from V and 3 bases from J, the junction kept 5 bases outside the gene matches. The CDR3 length is 16 residues. Germline V gives CDR1 SGHRS, CDR2 YFSETQ. In DNA form, the CDR3 reads TGCGCCAGCAGCGCTGGACTAGCGGGAGGGATCTACGAGCAGTACTTC. Translation gives CASSAGLAGGIYEQYF.

This rearrangement joins TRBV28 to TRBJ1-5; no definite D call. The CDR3 runs 14 residues. V dropped 5 bases and J dropped 0 bases, with 8 bases sitting between them. The germline gives CDR1 MDHEN, CDR2 SYDVKM. CDR3 loop: CASSLRNSNQPQHF. CDR3 DNA sequence: TGTGCCAGCAGTCTAAGGAATAGCAATCAGCCCCAGCATTTT.

This clonotype was detected only a few times. CDR3 sequence (DNA): TGTGCCACCAGCAGCGGGACCACAGATACGCAGTATTTT. As protein: CATSSGTTDTQYF. This chain links TRBV24-1 with TRBJ2-3; TRBD2 aligns across 7 bases. The CDR3 is 13 residues long. Germline CDR1 reads KGHDR; CDR2 reads SFDVKD. Trimming at V came to 7 bases and at J to 2 bases, leaving 2 bases not matched to a gene.

This clonotype was detected only a few times. The chain employs TRBV3-1 and TRBJ1-1; 8 bases map to TRBD1. V gave up 3 bases and J gave up 6 bases; unmatched junction bases: 6. CDR1 and CDR2 (germline): LGHDT, YNNKEL (reference sequence). CDR3 length equals 14 residues. The CDR3, as DNA: TGTGCCAGCAGCCAGTCGGACAGGGTTTCTGAAGCTTTCTTT. Translated, it gives CASSQSDRVSEAFF.

This clonotype appeared many times. V gene TRBV7-6 combines with J gene TRBJ2-5; D is uncertain. Trimming cost V 1 base and J 1 base, with 4 bases left between them. The germline gives CDR1 SGHVS, CDR2 FNYEAQ. The CDR3 has 13 residues. CDR3 protein: CASSLVFQETQYF. The CDR3 DNA sequence: TGTGCCAGCAGCTTAGTGTTCCAAGAGACCCAGTACTTC.

This clonotype was seen more than once but under ten times. The chain couples TRBV20-1 to TRBJ1-4, with TRBD1 identical over 9 bases. The V and J ends lost 1 base and 5 bases, in that order; junction bases with no gene match: 5. This CDR3 has 15 amino acids. The germline gives CDR1 DFQATT, CDR2 SNEGSKA (reference sequence). The CDR3 DNA reads as TGCAGTGCTAGAGTCACCGGGACAGGGAATGAAAAACTGTTTTTT. Protein sequence: CSARVTGTGNEKLFF.

The V and J genes are TRBV28 and TRBJ1-1; D may be TRBD1 (6 bases). The length of the CDR3 is 12 residues. The V end lost 2 bases, the J end lost 12 bases, and 13 bases lay between the germline ends. CDR1 and CDR2 from the germline V gene are MDHEN and SYDVKM. CDR3 protein: CASSLKQGRTFF. As DNA, the CDR3 is TGTGCCAGCAGTTTAAAACAGGGTAGGACTTTCTTT.

V and J are TRBV18 and TRBJ2-1; D gene uncertain. The CDR3 extends over 17 amino acids. With 1 base removed from V and 8 bases from J, the gap between germline ends came to 21 bases. Germline CDR1 is KGHSH and CDR2 is LQKENI. The CDR3 DNA follows: TGTGCCAGCTCACCACAAGCACCCGGACCCCCAACAGATGAGCAGTTCTTC. Encoded protein: CASSPQAPGPPTDEQFF.

At least ten counts were recorded for this clonotype. The gene calls are TRBV7-2 and TRBJ2-7; 9 bases fit TRBD1. This CDR3 is 14 amino acids long. Germline CDR1 reads SGHTA; CDR2 reads FQGNSA. The trim removed 3 bases at V and 3 bases at J, leaving 3 bases unmatched. In DNA, the CDR3 is TGTGCCAGCAGCTTCGACAGGGGGTTCTACGAGCAGTACTTC. As protein: CASSFDRGFYEQYF.

This clonotype was observed many times. J is TRBJ2-5 and V is TRBV29-1, with D possibly TRBD2 on 7 matching bases. CDR1 is SQVTM and CDR2 is ANQGSEA in the germline V gene. Between the trimmed V and J ends, which lost 6 bases and 4 bases, there was a span of 12 bases. The CDR3 is 12 residues long. CDR3 sequence: CSVRGGPETQYF. The CDR3 DNA reads TGCAGCGTGAGGGGGGGGCCAGAGACCCAGTACTTC.

The chain links TRBV2 to TRBJ1-4, with D tentatively TRBD1 (6 bases). V lost 6 bases and J 0 bases, leaving 11 bases between the germline ends. Germline loops: CDR1 SNHLY, CDR2 FYNNEI. CDR3 length: 15 amino acids. CDR3 sequence reads: CASSSRTATNEKLFF. CDR3 coding DNA: TGTGCCAGCAGCTCCCGGACAGCAACTAATGAAAAACTGTTTTTT.

The sample holds many counts of this clonotype. This rearrangement joins TRBV19 to TRBJ2-1, with TRBD2 matching 11 bases. V lost 0 bases and J lost 4; bases outside the gene matches: 5. This CDR3 spans 17 amino acids. Germline values: CDR1 LNHDA, CDR2 SQIVND (reference sequence). The CDR3 region has the DNA TGTGCCAGTAGTATAGATTCCGGGACTAGCGGTTACAATGAGCAGTTCTTC. Its translation: CASSIDSGTSGYNEQFF.

The sample holds a few counts of this clonotype. The chain combines TRBV28 with TRBJ2-5, with 11 bases lining up with TRBD2. Germline V gives CDR1 MDHEN, CDR2 SYDVKM. V dropped 6 bases and J dropped 9; count of bases not matched to a gene: 15. The CDR3 runs to 16 residues. In DNA, the CDR3 is TGTGCCAGCAGCTCCCCGACCCCCGGTAGCGGGGGGGCCCAGTACTTC. It translates to CASSSPTPGSGGAQYF.